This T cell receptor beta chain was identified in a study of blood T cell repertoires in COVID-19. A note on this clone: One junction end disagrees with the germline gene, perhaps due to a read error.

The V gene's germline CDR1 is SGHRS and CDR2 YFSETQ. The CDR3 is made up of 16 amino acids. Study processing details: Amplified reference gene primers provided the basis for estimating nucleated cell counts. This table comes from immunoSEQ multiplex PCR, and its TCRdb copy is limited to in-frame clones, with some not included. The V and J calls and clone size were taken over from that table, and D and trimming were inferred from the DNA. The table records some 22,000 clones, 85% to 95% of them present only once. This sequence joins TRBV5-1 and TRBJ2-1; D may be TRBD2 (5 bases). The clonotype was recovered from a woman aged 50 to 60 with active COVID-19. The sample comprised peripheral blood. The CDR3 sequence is CASSLGLASSYNEQFF. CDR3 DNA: TGCGCCAGCAGTTTGGGCCTAGCTAGCTCCTACAATGAGCAGTTCTTC.